Below, 10 T cell receptor beta chains from the same sample are listed, as sequenced in a study of cytomegalovirus exposure and HLA in healthy donors. 13 Jbeta primers and 60 Vbeta primers were used for the PCR. Measured with immunoSEQ multiplex PCR; TCRdb has only the in-frame clones, and not every one. The sample lists 130,000 or so clones, around four fifths occurring once. The source material was PBMCs. Source of these receptors: a woman aged 40 to 49 in good health and CMV-seropositive.

This chain uses TRBV6-5 with TRBJ1-4; 8 nucleotides agree with TRBD1. This CDR3 has 12 amino acids. The V gene's germline CDR1 is MNHEY and CDR2 SVGAGI. The V gene end was trimmed by 4 bases and the J gene end by 11 bases; junction bases not matched to a gene: 3. DNA of the CDR3: TGTGCCAGCAGTTTGGACAGGGTGAAACTGTTTTTT. Residues: CASSLDRVKLFF.

This chain links TRBV10-3 with TRBJ1-1; TRBD1 aligns across 7 bases. The V and J ends lost 6 bases and 4 bases, in that order; junction bases with no gene match: 11. CDR1 and CDR2 (germline): ENHRY, SYGVKD. The CDR3 is 15 residues long. The CDR3 loop is CAISSDTGVSTEAFF. The CDR3 DNA sequence: TGTGCCATCAGCTCCGACACAGGGGTTTCCACTGAAGCTTTCTTT.

This clone showed up just a few times. The chain is built from TRBV27 and TRBJ1-5; TRBD1 matches at 11 bases. Per the germline V gene, CDR1 is MNHEY and CDR2 is SMNVEV (reference sequence). This CDR3 comprises 17 residues. The V segment lost 1 base and the J segment 6 bases; nucleotides outside the gene matches: 8. The CDR3 spells CASSLYPGTGGGQPQHF. The CDR3 DNA is TGTGCCAGCAGTTTATATCCTGGGACAGGGGGGGGTCAGCCCCAGCATTTT.

The V call is TRBV13, the J call TRBJ2-1; TRBD2 matches at 14 bases. Germline CDR1 and CDR2: PRHDT and FYEKMQ (reference sequence). The length of the CDR3 is 17 residues. Germline trimming cut 4 bases from V and 4 bases from J; bases unmatched to any gene: 6. The CDR3: CASSSPGLAGVYNEQFF. The CDR3 nucleotides read TGTGCCAGCAGCTCCCCGGGACTAGCGGGGGTTTACAATGAGCAGTTCTTC. Full variable domain (remainder filled in from reference TRBV13 and TRBJ2-1): AAGVIQSPRHLIKEKRETATLKCYPIPRHDTVYWYQQGPGQDPQFLISFYEKMQSDKGSIPDRFSAQQFSDYHSELNMSSLELGDSALYFCASSSPGLAGVYNEQFFGPGTRLTVL.

Turning to this clone: One end of the junction does not line up with germline, which may come from a read error. The J gene is TRBJ2-7, the V gene TRBV7-9; TRBD1 matches 10 bases. CDR1 and CDR2 (germline): SEHNR, FQNEAQ (reference sequence). CDR3 length equals 15 residues. The CDR3 is CSSSLFGQGAYEQYF. CDR3 nucleotide sequence: TGTTCCAGCAGCTTATTCGGACAGGGGGCCTACGAGCAGTACTTC.

The V call is TRBV21-1, the J call TRBJ1-5; the table's D call, TRBD1, was not checked against the DNA. TRBV21-1 is a known pseudogene. The CDR3 extends over 16 amino acids. For the CDR3, the DNA is TGTGCCAGCAGCAAAGTTCGACAGAGTAGCAATCAGCCCCAGCATTTT. It codes for CASSKVRQSSNQPQHF.

The V call is TRBV14, the J call TRBJ2-5; a weak D match, TRBD2 (6 bases). The J call could be wrong; TRBJ2-7 is a better fit for the DNA end. The CDR3 consists of 16 residues. The germline V gene has CDR1 SGHDN and CDR2 FVKESK. For the CDR3, the DNA is TGTGCCAGCAGCCAAGATCTGGGGGGATCTTCCTACGAGCAGTACTTC. Translating it yields CASSQDLGGSSYEQYF.

Comments on this clone: An end of the junction does not agree with germline; a read error may underlie this. V is TRBV7-2 and J is TRBJ1-6; a weak D match, TRBD1 (5 bases). There are 15 residues in the CDR3. Germline assignment: CDR1 SGHTA and CDR2 FQGNSA. The CDR3 bases are TGTGCCAGCAGCCCAACCGGGACTTATACTTCACCCCTCCACTTT. Its protein product is CASSPTGTYTSPLHF.

A note on this clone: The sample holds other DNA sequences that translate to the same CDR3. The chain carries TRBV7-3 and TRBJ1-6; 8 bases line up with TRBD1. Germline loops: CDR1 SGHTA, CDR2 FQGTGA. This CDR3 comprises 17 residues. Unmatched junction bases numbered 13, after V lost 3 bases and J lost 9 bases. Here the CDR3 DNA reads TGTGCCAGCAGCTTCAACCCCCTAGGACAGGGTGCTTCACCCCTCCACTTT. Residues: CASSFNPLGQGASPLHF.

The chain couples TRBV7-2 to TRBJ2-6, with TRBD1 as a possible D gene (6 bases). Trimming left V 0 bases short and J 4 bases short, with 13 bases between. This CDR3 region has 17 residues. The germline V gene encodes CDR1 SGHTA and CDR2 FQGNSA. This CDR3 reads CASSLASQGTGANVLTF. DNA of the CDR3: TGTGCCAGCAGCTTAGCGTCTCAGGGGACCGGGGCCAACGTCCTGACTTTC.